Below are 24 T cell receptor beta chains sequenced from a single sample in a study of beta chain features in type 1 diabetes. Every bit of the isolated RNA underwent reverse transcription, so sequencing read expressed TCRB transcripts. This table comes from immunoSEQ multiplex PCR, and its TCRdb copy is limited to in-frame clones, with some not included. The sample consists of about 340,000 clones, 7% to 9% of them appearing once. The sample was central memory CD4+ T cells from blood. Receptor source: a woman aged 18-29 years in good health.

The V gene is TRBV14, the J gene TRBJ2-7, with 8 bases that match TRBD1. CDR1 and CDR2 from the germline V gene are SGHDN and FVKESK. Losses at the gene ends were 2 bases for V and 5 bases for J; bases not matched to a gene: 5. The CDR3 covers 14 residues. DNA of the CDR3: TGTGCCAGCAGCCAACAGACAGGGGTCCACGAGCAGTACTTC. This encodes CASSQQTGVHEQYF.

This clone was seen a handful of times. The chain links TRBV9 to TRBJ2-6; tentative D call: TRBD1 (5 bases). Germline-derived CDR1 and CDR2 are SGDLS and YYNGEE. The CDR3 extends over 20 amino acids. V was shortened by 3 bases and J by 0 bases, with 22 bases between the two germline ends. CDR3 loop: CASSARRQGYLGSGANVLTF. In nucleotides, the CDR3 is TGTGCCAGCAGCGCTCGTCGGCAGGGCTACTTAGGCTCTGGGGCCAACGTCCTGACTTTC.

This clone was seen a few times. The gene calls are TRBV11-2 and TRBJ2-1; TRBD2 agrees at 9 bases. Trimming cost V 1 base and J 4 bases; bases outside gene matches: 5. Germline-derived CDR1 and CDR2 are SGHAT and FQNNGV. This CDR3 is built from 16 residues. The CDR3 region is CASSLVAGGWYNEQFF. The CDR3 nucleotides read TGTGCCAGCAGCTTAGTGGCGGGAGGGTGGTACAATGAGCAGTTCTTC. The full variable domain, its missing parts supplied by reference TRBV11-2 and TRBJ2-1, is EAGVAQSPRYKIIEKRQSVAFWCNPISGHATLYWYQQILGQGPKLLIQFQNNGVVDDSQLPKDRFSAERLKGVDSTLKIQPAKLEDSAVYLCASSLVAGGWYNEQFFGPGTRLTVL.

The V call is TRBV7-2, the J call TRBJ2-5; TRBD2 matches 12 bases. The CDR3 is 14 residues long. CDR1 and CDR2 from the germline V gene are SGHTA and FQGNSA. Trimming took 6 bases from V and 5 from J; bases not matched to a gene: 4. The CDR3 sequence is CASRASGRVETQYF. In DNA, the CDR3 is TGTGCCAGCAGGGCTAGCGGGAGGGTCGAGACCCAGTACTTC.

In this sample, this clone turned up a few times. CDR3 residues: CASSIAQGAETQYF. In DNA form, the CDR3 reads TGTGCCAGTAGTATAGCCCAGGGAGCAGAGACCCAGTACTTC. V gene TRBV19 combines with J gene TRBJ2-5; D may be TRBD1 or TRBD2 (5 bases each). The CDR3 spans 14 residues. Germline assignment: CDR1 LNHDA and CDR2 SQIVND (reference sequence). The V and J ends lost 1 base and 4 bases respectively, with 10 bases between them.

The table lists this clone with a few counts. CDR3 nucleotides: TGTGCCAGCAGTGAACTAACCTCCCAAGAGACCCAGTACTTC. Its translation is CASSELTSQETQYF. The J gene is TRBJ2-5, the V gene TRBV2, with D uncertain. The CDR3 is 14 amino acids. The germline V and J ends were trimmed by 2 bases and 1 base, with 8 bases remaining between them. In germline, CDR1 is SNHLY, CDR2 FYNNEI.

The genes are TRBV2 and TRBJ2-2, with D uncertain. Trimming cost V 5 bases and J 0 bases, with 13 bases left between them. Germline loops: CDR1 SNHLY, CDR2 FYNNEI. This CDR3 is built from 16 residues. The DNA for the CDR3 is TGTGCCAGCAGTCCGTGGATGGTGGCGAACACCGGGGAGCTGTTTTTT. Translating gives CASSPWMVANTGELFF.

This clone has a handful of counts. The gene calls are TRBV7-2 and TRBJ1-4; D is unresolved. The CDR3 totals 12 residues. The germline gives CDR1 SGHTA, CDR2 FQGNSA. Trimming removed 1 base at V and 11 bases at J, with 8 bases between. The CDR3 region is CASSLDHRKLFF. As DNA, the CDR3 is TGTGCCAGCAGCTTAGACCACCGGAAACTGTTTTTT.

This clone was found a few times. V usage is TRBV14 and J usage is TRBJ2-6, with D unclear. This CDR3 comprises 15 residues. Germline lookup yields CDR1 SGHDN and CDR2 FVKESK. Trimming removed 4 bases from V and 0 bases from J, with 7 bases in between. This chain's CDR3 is CASSRLRSGANVLTF. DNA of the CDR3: TGTGCCAGCAGCCGCTTACGCTCTGGGGCCAACGTCCTGACTTTC. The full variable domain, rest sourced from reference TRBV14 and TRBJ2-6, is EAGVTQFPSHSVIEKGQTVTLRCDPISGHDNLYWYRRVMGKEIKFLLHFVKESKQDESGMPNNRFLAERTGGTYSTLKVQPAELEDSGVYFCASSRLRSGANVLTFGAGSRLTVL.

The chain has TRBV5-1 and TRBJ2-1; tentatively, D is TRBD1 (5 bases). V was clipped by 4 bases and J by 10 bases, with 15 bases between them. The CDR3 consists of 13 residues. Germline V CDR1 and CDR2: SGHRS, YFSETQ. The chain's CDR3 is CASSTIQGGEQFF. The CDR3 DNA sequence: TGCGCCAGCAGCACCATCCAGGGTGGAGAGCAGTTCTTC.

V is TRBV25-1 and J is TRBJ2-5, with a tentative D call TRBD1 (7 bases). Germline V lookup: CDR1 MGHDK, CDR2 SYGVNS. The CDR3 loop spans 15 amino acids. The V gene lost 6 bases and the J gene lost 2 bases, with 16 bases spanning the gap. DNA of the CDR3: TGTGCCAGCAGCCGCGGAGGGGGCAGACAAGAGACCCAGTACTTC. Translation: CASSRGGGRQETQYF.

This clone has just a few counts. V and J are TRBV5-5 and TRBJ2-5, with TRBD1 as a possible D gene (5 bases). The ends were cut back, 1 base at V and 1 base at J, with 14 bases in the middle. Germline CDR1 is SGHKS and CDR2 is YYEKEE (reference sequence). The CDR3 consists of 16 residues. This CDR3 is CASSLSAGNIQETQYF. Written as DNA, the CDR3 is TGTGCCAGCAGCTTGTCGGCAGGGAATATCCAAGAGACCCAGTACTTC.

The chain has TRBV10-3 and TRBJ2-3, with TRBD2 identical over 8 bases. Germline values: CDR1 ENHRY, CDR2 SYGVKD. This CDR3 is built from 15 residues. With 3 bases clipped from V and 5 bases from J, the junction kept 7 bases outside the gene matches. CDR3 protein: CAISDVGRVGDTQYF. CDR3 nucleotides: TGTGCCATCAGTGATGTCGGGAGGGTTGGAGATACGCAGTATTTT.

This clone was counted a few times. For the CDR3, the DNA is TGTGCCAGCAGCTTAGTGGCTCCCCTCGAAGACAATGAGCAGTTCTTC. The encoded protein is CASSLVAPLEDNEQFF. The genes are TRBV13 and TRBJ2-1, with D hard to call. From germline, CDR1 is PRHDT and CDR2 FYEKMQ (reference sequence). This CDR3 contains 16 residues. Trimming stripped 1 base from V and 5 bases from J, with 15 bases between.

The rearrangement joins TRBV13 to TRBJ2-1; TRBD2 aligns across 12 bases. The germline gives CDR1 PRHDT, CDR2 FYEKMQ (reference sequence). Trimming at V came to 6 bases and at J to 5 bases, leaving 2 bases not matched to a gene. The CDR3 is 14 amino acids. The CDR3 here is CASRSSGRDNEQFF. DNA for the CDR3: TGTGCCAGCAGATCTAGCGGGAGGGACAATGAGCAGTTCTTC.

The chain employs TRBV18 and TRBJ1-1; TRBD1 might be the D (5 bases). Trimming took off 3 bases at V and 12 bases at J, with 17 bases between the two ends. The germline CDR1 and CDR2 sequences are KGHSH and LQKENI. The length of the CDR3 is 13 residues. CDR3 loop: CASSPGEEGSSFF. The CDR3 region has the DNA TGTGCCAGCTCACCCGGCGAAGAGGGGTCATCTTTCTTT.

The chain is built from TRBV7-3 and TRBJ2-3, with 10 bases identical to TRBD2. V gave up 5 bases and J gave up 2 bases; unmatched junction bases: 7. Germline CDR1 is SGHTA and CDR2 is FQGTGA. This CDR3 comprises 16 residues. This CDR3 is CASSLTAGGNTDTQYF. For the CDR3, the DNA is TGTGCCAGCAGCCTTACAGCGGGAGGGAACACAGATACGCAGTATTTT.

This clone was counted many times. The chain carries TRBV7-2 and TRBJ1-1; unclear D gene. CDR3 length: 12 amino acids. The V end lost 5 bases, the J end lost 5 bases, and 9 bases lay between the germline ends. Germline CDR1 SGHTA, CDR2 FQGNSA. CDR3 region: CASSPGWTEAFF. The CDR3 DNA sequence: TGTGCCAGCAGCCCGGGGTGGACTGAAGCTTTCTTT.

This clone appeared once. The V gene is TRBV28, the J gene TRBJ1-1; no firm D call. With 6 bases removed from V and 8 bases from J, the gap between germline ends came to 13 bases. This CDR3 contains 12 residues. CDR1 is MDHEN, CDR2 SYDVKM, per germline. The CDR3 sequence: CASRQNGKEAFF. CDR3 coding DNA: TGTGCCAGCAGGCAGAACGGGAAAGAAGCTTTCTTT.

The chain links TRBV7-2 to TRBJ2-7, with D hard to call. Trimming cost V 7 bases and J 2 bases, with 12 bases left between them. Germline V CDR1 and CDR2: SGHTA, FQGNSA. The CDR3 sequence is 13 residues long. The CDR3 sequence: CASTIPGTYEQYF. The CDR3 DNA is TGTGCCAGCACCATTCCAGGTACCTACGAGCAGTACTTC.

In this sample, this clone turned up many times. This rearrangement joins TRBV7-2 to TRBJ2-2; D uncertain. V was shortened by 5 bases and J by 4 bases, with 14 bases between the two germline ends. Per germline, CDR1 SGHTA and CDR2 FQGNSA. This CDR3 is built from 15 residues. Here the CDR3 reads CASSPAHALTGELFF. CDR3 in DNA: TGTGCCAGCAGCCCCGCGCATGCCCTCACCGGGGAGCTGTTTTTT. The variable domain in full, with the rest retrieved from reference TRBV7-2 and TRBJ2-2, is GAGVSQSPSNKVTEKGKDVELRCDPISGHTALYWYRQSLGQGLEFLIYFQGNSAPDKSGLPSDRFSAERTGGSVSTLTIQRTQQEDSAVYLCASSPAHALTGELFFGEGSRLTVL.

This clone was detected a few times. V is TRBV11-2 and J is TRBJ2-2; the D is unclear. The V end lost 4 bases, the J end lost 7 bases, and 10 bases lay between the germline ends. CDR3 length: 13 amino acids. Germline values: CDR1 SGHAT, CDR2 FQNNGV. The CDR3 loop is CASSYRVNGELFF. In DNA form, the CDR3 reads TGTGCCAGCAGCTATAGGGTAAACGGGGAGCTGTTTTTT.

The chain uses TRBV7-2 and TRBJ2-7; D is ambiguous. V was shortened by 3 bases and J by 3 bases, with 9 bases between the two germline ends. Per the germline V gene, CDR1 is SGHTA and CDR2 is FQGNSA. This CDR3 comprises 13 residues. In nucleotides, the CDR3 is TGTGCCAGCAGCTTTTCTCTCTACTACGAGCAGTACTTC. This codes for CASSFSLYYEQYF.

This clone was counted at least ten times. DNA for the CDR3: TGTGCCAGCAGCGTAGAGCCGGGCACCGGGGAGCTGTTTTTT. This translates into CASSVEPGTGELFF. V usage is TRBV9 and J usage is TRBJ2-2; D uncertain. Germline V lookup: CDR1 SGDLS, CDR2 YYNGEE. With 0 bases removed from V and 4 bases from J, the gap between germline ends came to 7 bases. The CDR3 runs 14 residues.